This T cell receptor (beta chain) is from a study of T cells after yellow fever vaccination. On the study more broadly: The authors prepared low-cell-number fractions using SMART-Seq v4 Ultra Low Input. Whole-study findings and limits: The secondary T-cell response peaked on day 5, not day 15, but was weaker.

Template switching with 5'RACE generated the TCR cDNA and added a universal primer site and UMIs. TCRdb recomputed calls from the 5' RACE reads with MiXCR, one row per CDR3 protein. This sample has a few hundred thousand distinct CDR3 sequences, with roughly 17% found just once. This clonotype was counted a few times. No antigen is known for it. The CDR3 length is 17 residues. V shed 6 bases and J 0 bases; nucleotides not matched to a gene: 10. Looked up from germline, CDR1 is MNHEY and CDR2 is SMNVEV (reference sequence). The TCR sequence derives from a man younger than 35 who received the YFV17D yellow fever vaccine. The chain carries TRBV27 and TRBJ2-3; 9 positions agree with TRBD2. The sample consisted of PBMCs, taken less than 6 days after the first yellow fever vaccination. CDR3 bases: TGTGCCAGCAGGGGAGGACTAGCGTCGATAAGCACAGATACGCAGTATTTT. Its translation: CASRGGLASISTDTQYF.